A selection of T cell receptor beta chains follows, all from one sample in a study of OX40 agonist ivuxolimab in advanced cancers. Method: immunoSEQ multiplex PCR; TCRdb's copy keeps in-frame clones and lacks some. Of about 83,000 clones in the sample, about 89% were seen once. Sequences were derived from CD4+ or CD8+ T cells sorted from blood, sampled in a trial of the OX40 agonist ivuxolimab. These receptors were collected from an adult with an advanced solid tumor such as melanoma, head and neck, liver or kidney cancer. The CDR3 runs from the conserved cysteine through the conserved F or W. The order of the fields is D gene, clone size, CDR3 length, J gene, V gene, CDR3 protein, CDR3 DNA. A D gene is named only where the DNA matches it firmly. Clone size is stated in some rows and not others, as once, few, many or a class when expanded.

d_call: .
clone_size: .
cdr3_length: 15
j_call: TRBJ1-5
v_call: TRBV11-2
cdr3_aa: CASSLGWGVYQPQHF
cdr3_nt: TGTGCCAGCAGCTTAGGTTGGGGAGTCTATCAGCCCCAGCATTTT

d_call: .
clone_size: .
cdr3_length: 14
j_call: TRBJ1-4
v_call: TRBV18
cdr3_aa: CASSPDAGAEKLFF
cdr3_nt: TGTGCCAGCTCACCAGATGCGGGGGCCGAAAAACTGTTTTTT

d_call: .
clone_size: .
cdr3_length: 12
j_call: TRBJ2-3
v_call: TRBV5-1
cdr3_aa: CASSLGSDTQYF
cdr3_nt: TGCGCCAGCAGCTTGGGCTCAGATACGCAGTATTTT

d_call: .
clone_size: few
cdr3_length: 11
j_call: TRBJ1-1
v_call: TRBV7-9
cdr3_aa: CASSLGPWAFF
cdr3_nt: TGTGCCAGCAGCTTAGGCCCCTGGGCTTTCTTT

d_call: .
clone_size: .
cdr3_length: 14
j_call: TRBJ1-1
v_call: TRBV6-1
cdr3_aa: CASSGIFPNTEAFF
cdr3_nt: TGTGCCAGCAGTGGAATCTTCCCGAACACTGAAGCTTTCTTT

d_call: TRBD1
clone_size: .
cdr3_length: 14
j_call: TRBJ1-5
v_call: TRBV5-4
cdr3_aa: CASSLQGSGQPQHF
cdr3_nt: TGTGCCAGCAGCTTACAGGGGTCCGGTCAGCCCCAGCATTTT

d_call: .
clone_size: .
cdr3_length: 16
j_call: TRBJ1-3
v_call: TRBV28
cdr3_aa: CASSPGPGNSGNTIYF
cdr3_nt: TGTGCCAGCAGTCCTGGACCGGGAAACTCTGGAAACACCATATATTTT

d_call: TRBD1
clone_size: .
cdr3_length: 13
j_call: TRBJ1-1
v_call: TRBV25-1
cdr3_aa: CATGQGVWSEAFF
cdr3_nt: TGTGCCACGGGACAGGGGGTTTGGTCTGAAGCTTTCTTT

d_call: .
clone_size: .
cdr3_length: 15
j_call: TRBJ2-1
v_call: TRBV19
cdr3_aa: CASSPSAGAYNEQFF
cdr3_nt: TGTGCCAGTAGTCCCTCGGCGGGGGCGTACAATGAGCAGTTCTTC

d_call: .
clone_size: .
cdr3_length: 15
j_call: TRBJ1-5
v_call: TRBV28
cdr3_aa: CASSLFRDSNQPQHF
cdr3_nt: TGTGCCAGCAGTTTATTCAGGGACAGCAATCAGCCCCAGCATTTT

d_call: .
clone_size: .
cdr3_length: 13
j_call: TRBJ1-3
v_call: TRBV15
cdr3_aa: CATSGGSGNTIYF
cdr3_nt: TGTGCCACCAGCGGGGGATCCGGAAACACCATATATTTT

d_call: .
clone_size: .
cdr3_length: 16
j_call: TRBJ2-5
v_call: TRBV28
cdr3_aa: CASSPHPGHLQETQYF
cdr3_nt: TGTGCCAGCAGTCCCCATCCCGGCCACCTGCAAGAGACCCAGTACTTC

d_call: TRBD1
clone_size: .
cdr3_length: 13
j_call: TRBJ1-5
v_call: TRBV25-1
cdr3_aa: CASSDRAGQPQHF
cdr3_nt: TGTGCCAGCAGCGACAGGGCGGGTCAGCCCCAGCATTTT

d_call: .
clone_size: .
cdr3_length: 14
j_call: TRBJ1-5
v_call: TRBV4-1
cdr3_aa: CASSQVGGRQPQHF
cdr3_nt: TGCGCCAGCAGCCAAGTTGGGGGGCGTCAGCCCCAGCATTTT

d_call: TRBD1
clone_size: .
cdr3_length: 15
j_call: TRBJ1-3
v_call: TRBV7-9
cdr3_aa: CASMTGQQSGNTIYF
cdr3_nt: TGTGCCAGCATGACGGGACAGCAGTCTGGAAACACCATATATTTT

d_call: TRBD1
clone_size: .
cdr3_length: 15
j_call: TRBJ2-7
v_call: TRBV10-3
cdr3_aa: CAISEWDRGDYEQYF
cdr3_nt: TGTGCCATCAGTGAGTGGGACAGGGGAGACTACGAGCAGTACTTC

d_call: .
clone_size: .
cdr3_length: 15
j_call: TRBJ1-3
v_call: TRBV11-2
cdr3_aa: CASSLQSFSGNTIYF
cdr3_nt: TGTGCCAGCAGCTTGCAGTCCTTCTCTGGAAACACCATATATTTT

d_call: .
clone_size: .
cdr3_length: 15
j_call: TRBJ1-5
v_call: TRBV27
cdr3_aa: CASSLGGGSNQPQHF
cdr3_nt: TGTGCCAGCAGTTTAGGAGGGGGGAGCAATCAGCCCCAGCATTTT

d_call: .
clone_size: .
cdr3_length: 12
j_call: TRBJ1-1
v_call: TRBV4-1
cdr3_aa: CASSPQGTEAFF
cdr3_nt: TGCGCCAGCAGCCCCCAGGGGACTGAAGCTTTCTTT

d_call: .
clone_size: .
cdr3_length: 14
j_call: TRBJ2-3
v_call: TRBV4-3
cdr3_aa: CASSQGFLTDTQYF
cdr3_nt: TGCGCCAGCAGCCAAGGGTTCCTCACAGATACGCAGTATTTT

d_call: .
clone_size: once
cdr3_length: 11
j_call: TRBJ2-7
v_call: TRBV27
cdr3_aa: CASSSHYEQYF
cdr3_nt: TGTGCCAGCAGTTCTCACTACGAGCAGTACTTC

d_call: .
clone_size: .
cdr3_length: 17
j_call: TRBJ2-1
v_call: TRBV11-3
cdr3_aa: CASSPRRGSSAYNEQFF
cdr3_nt: TGTGCCAGCAGCCCACGGCGAGGGAGTAGCGCCTACAATGAGCAGTTCTTC

d_call: TRBD2
clone_size: .
cdr3_length: 17
j_call: TRBJ2-1
v_call: TRBV9
cdr3_aa: CASSAGLSGGSYNEQFF
cdr3_nt: TGTGCCAGCAGCGCCGGTTTAAGCGGGGGCTCCTACAATGAGCAGTTCTTC

d_call: .
clone_size: .
cdr3_length: 16
j_call: TRBJ2-7
v_call: TRBV27
cdr3_aa: CASSSYDRDPTYEQYF
cdr3_nt: TGTGCCAGCAGTTCCTACGACCGGGACCCTACCTACGAGCAGTACTTC

d_call: .
clone_size: .
cdr3_length: 13
j_call: TRBJ2-5
v_call: TRBV2
cdr3_aa: CASSEVWQETQYF
cdr3_nt: TGTGCCAGCAGTGAAGTATGGCAAGAGACCCAGTACTTC

d_call: .
clone_size: few
cdr3_length: 17
j_call: TRBJ2-2
v_call: TRBV27
cdr3_aa: CASSSPRTASLPGELFF
cdr3_nt: TGTGCCAGCAGTTCCCCCCGGACAGCCTCACTACCCGGGGAGCTGTTTTTT

d_call: TRBD2
clone_size: once
cdr3_length: 14
j_call: TRBJ2-7
v_call: TRBV7-3
cdr3_aa: CASSLTGGGTEQYF
cdr3_nt: TGTGCCAGCAGCTTAACGGGCGGGGGGACCGAGCAGTACTTC

d_call: .
clone_size: .
cdr3_length: 15
j_call: TRBJ1-1
v_call: TRBV4-1
cdr3_aa: CASSQGPGLNTEAFF
cdr3_nt: TGCGCCAGCAGCCAAGGACCCGGGCTGAACACTGAAGCTTTCTTT

d_call: .
clone_size: .
cdr3_length: 14
j_call: TRBJ2-1
v_call: TRBV19
cdr3_aa: CASRDLSSYNEQFF
cdr3_nt: TGTGCCAGTAGGGACCTTAGCTCCTACAATGAGCAGTTCTTC

d_call: .
clone_size: .
cdr3_length: 14
j_call: TRBJ1-2
v_call: TRBV28
cdr3_aa: CASSFLGTVYGYTF
cdr3_nt: TGTGCCAGCAGTTTCCTCGGGACTGTGTATGGCTACACCTTC

d_call: .
clone_size: .
cdr3_length: 11
j_call: TRBJ2-1
v_call: TRBV7-8
cdr3_aa: CASSPFNEQFF
cdr3_nt: TGTGCCAGCAGCCCTTTCAATGAGCAGTTCTTC

d_call: .
clone_size: .
cdr3_length: 13
j_call: TRBJ1-2
v_call: TRBV28
cdr3_aa: CASSSDGNYGYTF
cdr3_nt: TGTGCCAGCAGCTCGGACGGGAACTATGGCTACACCTTC

d_call: TRBD2
clone_size: .
cdr3_length: 16
j_call: TRBJ2-1
v_call: TRBV4-3
cdr3_aa: CASSELAGGEYNEQFF
cdr3_nt: TGCGCCAGCAGCGAGCTAGCGGGGGGTGAGTACAATGAGCAGTTCTTC

d_call: .
clone_size: once
cdr3_length: 15
j_call: TRBJ2-5
v_call: TRBV27
cdr3_aa: CASSLSSWGLATQYF
cdr3_nt: TGTGCCAGCAGTTTGTCTTCCTGGGGGCTGGCGACCCAGTACTTC

d_call: .
clone_size: .
cdr3_length: 12
j_call: TRBJ2-3
v_call: TRBV6-6
cdr3_aa: CASSPFSDTQYF
cdr3_nt: TGTGCCAGCAGTCCCTTTTCGGATACGCAGTATTTT

d_call: TRBD1
clone_size: .
cdr3_length: 19
j_call: TRBJ1-5
v_call: TRBV4-2
cdr3_aa: CASSQHTGTGALSNQPQHF
cdr3_nt: TGTGCCAGCAGCCAGCATACCGGGACAGGGGCCCTAAGCAATCAGCCCCAGCATTTT

d_call: .
clone_size: .
cdr3_length: 16
j_call: TRBJ1-5
v_call: TRBV6-1
cdr3_aa: CASSEESFPSNQPQHF
cdr3_nt: TGTGCCAGCAGTGAAGAGAGTTTTCCGAGCAATCAGCCCCAGCATTTT

d_call: .
clone_size: .
cdr3_length: 15
j_call: TRBJ2-7
v_call: TRBV4-3
cdr3_aa: CASSQDETEIYEQYF
cdr3_nt: TGCGCCAGCAGCCAAGATGAGACGGAGATCTACGAGCAGTACTTC

d_call: .
clone_size: .
cdr3_length: 17
j_call: TRBJ2-1
v_call: TRBV4-3
cdr3_aa: CASSQEGHWEGYNEQFF
cdr3_nt: TGCGCCAGCAGCCAAGAGGGACATTGGGAAGGTTACAATGAGCAGTTCTTC

d_call: .
clone_size: .
cdr3_length: 13
j_call: TRBJ2-2
v_call: TRBV19
cdr3_aa: CASSIWNTGELFF
cdr3_nt: TGTGCCAGTAGTATATGGAACACCGGGGAGCTGTTTTTT

d_call: TRBD1
clone_size: .
cdr3_length: 15
j_call: TRBJ1-2
v_call: TRBV2
cdr3_aa: CASSSGTGGAYGYTF
cdr3_nt: TGTGCCAGCAGTTCCGGGACAGGGGGCGCGTATGGCTACACCTTC

d_call: TRBD1
clone_size: .
cdr3_length: 16
j_call: TRBJ1-5
v_call: TRBV19
cdr3_aa: CASSIGTGYSNQPQHF
cdr3_nt: TGTGCCAGTAGTATCGGGACAGGGTATAGCAATCAGCCCCAGCATTTT

d_call: .
clone_size: .
cdr3_length: 17
j_call: TRBJ1-2
v_call: TRBV9
cdr3_aa: CASSVEPGNPANYGYTF
cdr3_nt: TGTGCCAGCAGCGTAGAACCAGGCAACCCCGCTAACTATGGCTACACCTTC

d_call: .
clone_size: .
cdr3_length: 15
j_call: TRBJ1-5
v_call: TRBV19
cdr3_aa: CASRAGPYSNQPQHF
cdr3_nt: TGTGCCAGTAGGGCGGGGCCTTATAGCAATCAGCCCCAGCATTTT

d_call: .
clone_size: once
cdr3_length: 17
j_call: TRBJ2-6
v_call: TRBV4-1
cdr3_aa: CASSHGTARAGANVLTF
cdr3_nt: TGCGCCAGCAGCCACGGGACGGCACGTGCTGGGGCCAACGTCCTGACTTTC

d_call: .
clone_size: .
cdr3_length: 14
j_call: TRBJ2-3
v_call: TRBV11-1
cdr3_aa: CASSLAGGRDTQYF
cdr3_nt: TGTGCCAGCAGCTTAGCGGGGGGGCGAGATACGCAGTATTTT

d_call: .
clone_size: .
cdr3_length: 15
j_call: TRBJ1-3
v_call: TRBV28
cdr3_aa: CASSLWQSSGNTIYF
cdr3_nt: TGTGCCAGCAGTTTATGGCAGAGCTCTGGAAACACCATATATTTT

d_call: .
clone_size: few
cdr3_length: 13
j_call: TRBJ1-5
v_call: TRBV28
cdr3_aa: CASSLNPGQPQHF
cdr3_nt: TGTGCCAGCAGTTTAAACCCCGGCCAGCCCCAGCATTTT

d_call: .
clone_size: .
cdr3_length: 14
j_call: TRBJ1-5
v_call: TRBV28
cdr3_aa: CASSLWTASQPQHF
cdr3_nt: TGTGCCAGCAGTTTATGGACAGCTAGTCAGCCCCAGCATTTT